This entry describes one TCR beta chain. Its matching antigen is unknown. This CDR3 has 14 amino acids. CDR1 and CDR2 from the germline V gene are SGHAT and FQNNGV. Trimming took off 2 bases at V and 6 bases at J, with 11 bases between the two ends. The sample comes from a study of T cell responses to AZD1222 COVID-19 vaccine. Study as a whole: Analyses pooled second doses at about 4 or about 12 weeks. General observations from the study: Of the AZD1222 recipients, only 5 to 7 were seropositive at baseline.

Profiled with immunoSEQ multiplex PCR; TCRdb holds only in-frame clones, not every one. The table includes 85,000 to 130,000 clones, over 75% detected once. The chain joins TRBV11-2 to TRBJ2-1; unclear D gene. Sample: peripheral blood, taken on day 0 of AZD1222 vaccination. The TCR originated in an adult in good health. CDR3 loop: CASSLSNLGNEQFF. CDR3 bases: TGTGCCAGCAGCTTAAGTAATTTGGGCAATGAGCAGTTCTTC.